Described below is a single T cell receptor beta chain sequence and its context. No cognate antigen has been identified for it. Per-base quality was not reported, and no clone a single base away is much larger than it. From the cysteine through the phenylalanine, the CDR3 covers 15 amino acids. The sequence is cut down to CDR3 DNA, 45 bases in frame from base 1. CDR1 and CDR2 (SGHRS, YFSETQ) derive from the germline V gene. Trimming takes 5 bases from V and 0 bases from J, and the germline ends sit 14 bases apart. The source of the sample is a study of identical twins (dated by TCRdb to between 2015 and 2016). Regarding the research as a whole: To test whether fetal clonotypes persist, the study used deep sequencing on TCR alpha and beta repertoires from monozygotic twins, unrelated adults of various ages, and cord blood. Replicate twin experiments were performed at different times using different library preparation protocols to rule out contamination. Here is what the overall study found, with its caveats: Abundant cord blood beta clonotypes had fewer insertions, young adult naive repertoires showed a similar but weaker trend, and memory repertoires showed no such trend. Zero-insertion analyses could be partly confounded by invariant T cells such as MAIT and iNKT, though diverse VJ usage argued against such confounding for most clonotypes. In monozygotic twins, recombination models systematically underestimated out-of-frame TCR alpha sharing, but the models matched the sharing seen between unrelated individuals. A weaker excess of twin sharing was found in beta out-of-frame sequences because the signal-to-noise ratio was lowered by fewer shared sequences. Because the same donors could not be followed over many years, the conclusions depended on cross-sectional statistical analysis. Compared with coincidental sharing between unrelated individuals, out-of-frame TCR alpha sequences shared between twins showed an excess of sequences with low generation probability.

Receptor amplification or capture employed 5' RACE. The listed sequencing device is Illumina HiSeq 2000. Template switching added a universal primer binding site, and the final cDNA carried a unique molecular identifier that allowed TCR cDNA molecules to be counted accurately. Specific primers in the conserved constant-segment region were used to synthesize first-strand cDNA for the TCR alpha and beta chains. To control for contamination, every cDNA library was double barcoded, receiving both a SMART-Mk sample barcode and Illumina barcodes. TruSeq adapter sequences and Illumina sample barcodes were added in two successive PCR steps. The Illumina HiSeq platform was used with custom primers to sequence TCR alpha and beta cDNA libraries. As for the authors' bioinformatics: MiGEC was used to process raw reads and extract unique molecular identifiers, and MiXCR was used to find CDR3 positions. For each individual, recombination models were inferred using an EM algorithm with the repgenHMM and IGoR tools. Shared clonotype analysis was performed with the tcR package in R, normalizing sharing by the product of cloneset sizes. Out-of-frame nonproductive sequences were analyzed to study raw recombination free of thymic and clonal selection effects. Using fastp at Q25 and MiXCR, TCRdb reprocessed the public reads and kept productive beta chains. Rows with a matching CDR3 protein are joined into one entry that keeps the most common DNA and genes. Here the V and J calls rest on TCRdb's processing, not on the authors' analysis. The sample data list about 520,000 distinct CDR3 sequences, and 20% to 25% of these were observed just once. The ten largest clones represent approximately 0.95% of the sample.

Only healthy Caucasian donors were included. The twin cohort consisted of three pairs of female monozygotic twins, all aged roughly 18 to 29 years. Positive isolation kits from Invitrogen were used to isolate the CD4+ and CD8+ T cell populations. The same sample was also studied in work on T cells expressing NK-cell markers. That second publication adds: Three sorted T-cell subsets (CD3+CD56+NKG2C+, CD3+CD56+NKG2C- and CD3+CD56-NKG2C+) from several donors had their TCR beta-chain repertoires profiled. Of the eight sequenced donors, seven were found to be HCMV-seropositive and one was found to be HCMV-seronegative. To restrict sorting to alphabetaTCR-expressing T cells, an anti-gammadeltaTCR antibody was added in several experiments. In six donors, the dominant CD3+CD56+NKG2C+ clonotypes were among the top 10 CD8+ clonotypes and accounted for about 1.0-7.0% of CD8+ T cells. Those dominant clonotypes were again the most abundant among CD3+CD56-NKG2C+ cells in a handful of donors, at about 28.3-65%. It remained unclear whether the expanded NKG2C-expressing T cell clones were specific for HCMV antigens. All eight donors whose samples were sequenced were randomly selected healthy volunteers, three of them men and five women. HCMV-specific IgG was detected in serum with a commercial ELISA kit to determine HCMV serostatus. Reads were demultiplexed and grouped by UMI with MIGEC, and clonotypes were assembled and quantified with MiTCR. Only TCR cDNA sequences supported by at least two reads were kept to exclude erroneous sequences. Downstream repertoire analysis used the tcR package, and clonotypes were matched across fractions by CDR3 nucleotide sequence plus V segment. Antigen specificity was annotated against VDJdb with VDJmatch, allowing one amino acid substitution in CDR3.

The sequencing sample was made of CD4+ T cells sorted from blood. The sequence joins TRBV5-1 to TRBJ1-1; the D gene cannot be resolved reliably. The TCR sequence derives from a woman under 30 in good health. The encoded CDR3 is CASRRRAQLNTEAFF. The sequenced DNA: TGCGCCAGCAGACGAAGGGCACAATTGAACACTGAAGCTTTCTTT. The CDR3, completed at both ends by the reference TRBV5-1 and TRBJ1-1 genes, gives the full variable domain KAGVTQTPRYLIKTRGQQVTLSCSPISGHRSVSWYQQTPGQGLQFLFEYFSETQRNKGNFPGRFSGRQFSNSRSEMNVSTLELGDSALYLCASRRRAQLNTEAFFGQGTRLTVV.